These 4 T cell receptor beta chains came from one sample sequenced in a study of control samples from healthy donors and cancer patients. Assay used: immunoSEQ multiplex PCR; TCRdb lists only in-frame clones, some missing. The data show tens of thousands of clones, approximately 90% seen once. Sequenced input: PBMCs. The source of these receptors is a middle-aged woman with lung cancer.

The CDR3 DNA follows: TGTGCCAGCACCCCCGGACTAGCGGGGACTAGCACAGATACGCAGTATTTT. It encodes CASTPGLAGTSTDTQYF. This sequence joins TRBV5-6 and TRBJ2-3; TRBD2 matches at 12 bases. V shed 6 bases and J 0 bases; nucleotides not matched to a gene: 8. Germline CDR1 is SGHDT and CDR2 is YYEEEE. The CDR3 runs 17 residues.

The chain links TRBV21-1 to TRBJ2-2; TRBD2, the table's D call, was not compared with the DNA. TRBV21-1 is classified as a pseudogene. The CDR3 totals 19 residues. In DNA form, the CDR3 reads TGTGCCAGCAGCAAAGCCCAATGGACTAGCGGGGGCCATGCCGGGGAGCTGTTTTTT. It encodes CASSKAQWTSGGHAGELFF.

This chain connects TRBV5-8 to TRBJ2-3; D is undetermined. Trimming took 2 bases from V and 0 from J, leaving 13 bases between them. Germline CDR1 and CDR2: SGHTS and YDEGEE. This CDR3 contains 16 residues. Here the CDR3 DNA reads TGTGCCAGCAGCTTTTTGGCGGAACTTAGCACAGATACGCAGTATTTT. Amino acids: CASSFLAELSTDTQYF.

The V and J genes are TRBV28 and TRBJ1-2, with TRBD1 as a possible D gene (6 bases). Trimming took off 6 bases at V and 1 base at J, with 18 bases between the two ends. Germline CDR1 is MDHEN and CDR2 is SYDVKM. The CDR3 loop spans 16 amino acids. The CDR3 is CASSPRSGHHNYGYTF. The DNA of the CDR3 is TGTGCCAGCAGCCCGAGGTCGGGACATCATAACTATGGCTACACCTTC.